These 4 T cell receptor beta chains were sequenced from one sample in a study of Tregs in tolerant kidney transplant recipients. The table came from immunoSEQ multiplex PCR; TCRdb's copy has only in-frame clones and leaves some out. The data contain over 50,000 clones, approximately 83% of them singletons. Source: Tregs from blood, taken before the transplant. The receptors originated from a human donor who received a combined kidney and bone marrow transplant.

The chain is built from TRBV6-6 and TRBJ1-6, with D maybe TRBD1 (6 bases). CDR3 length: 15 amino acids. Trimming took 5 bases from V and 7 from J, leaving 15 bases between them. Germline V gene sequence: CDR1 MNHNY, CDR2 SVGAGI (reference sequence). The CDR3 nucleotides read TGTGCCAGCAGTACCCTACAGGGATGGAATTCACCCCTCCACTTT. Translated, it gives CASSTLQGWNSPLHF.

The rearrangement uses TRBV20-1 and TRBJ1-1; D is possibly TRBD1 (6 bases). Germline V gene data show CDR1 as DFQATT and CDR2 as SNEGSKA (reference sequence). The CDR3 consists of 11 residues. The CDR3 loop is CGTGWDTEAFF. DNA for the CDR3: TGCGGTACAGGGTGGGACACTGAAGCTTTCTTT.

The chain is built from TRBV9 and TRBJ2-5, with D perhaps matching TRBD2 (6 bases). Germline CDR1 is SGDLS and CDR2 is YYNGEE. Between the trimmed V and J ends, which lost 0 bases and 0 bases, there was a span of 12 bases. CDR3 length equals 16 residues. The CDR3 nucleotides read TGTGCCAGCAGCGTAGGGTTCCTAGCGTACCAAGAGACCCAGTACTTC. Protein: CASSVGFLAYQETQYF.

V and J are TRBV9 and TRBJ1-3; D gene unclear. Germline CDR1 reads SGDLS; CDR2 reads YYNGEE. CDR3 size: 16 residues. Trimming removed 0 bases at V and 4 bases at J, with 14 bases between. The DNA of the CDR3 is TGTGCCAGCAGCGTAGGGGCAGGCGCAACAGGAAACACCATATATTTT. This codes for CASSVGAGATGNTIYF.